This T cell receptor beta chain was found in a study of T cells after yellow fever vaccination. The study, taken as a whole, reports: Most primary-vaccination clones reappeared after the booster (about 96% CD4, about 87% CD8). Abundant contaminating clonotypes from the bulk population could appear in FACS-sorted repertoires.

A process of 5'RACE template switching, which added a universal primer site and UMIs, was used to make TCR cDNA. One entry per CDR3 protein results from TCRdb running MiXCR on the 5' RACE reads. The sample records hundreds of thousands of distinct CDR3 sequences, more than 8.5% being singletons. The CDR3 loop spans 13 amino acids. CDR1 is DFQATT, CDR2 SNEGSKA, per germline (reference sequence). The V and J ends lost 5 bases and 4 bases, in that order; junction bases with no gene match: 6. As regards this clonotype: Its antigen is not known.

The rearrangement links TRBV20-1 to TRBJ2-3; 7 nucleotides match TRBD2. The receptor's source is a man between 18 and 35 years old who received the YFV17D yellow fever vaccine. Sequencing was performed on PBMCs, taken on the day of the first yellow fever vaccination. The CDR3 region has the DNA TGCAGTGCTTGGGTGGGGGGGGCAGATACGCAGTATTTT. Encoded protein: CSAWVGGADTQYF.